This entry lists 27 T cell receptor beta chains sequenced from one sample in a study of technical replicates of blood from several donors. The protocol was immunoSEQ multiplex PCR, while the TCRdb copy is restricted to in-frame clones and leaves out a portion. The top ten clones hold about 0.37% of a sample with about 80,000 clones, less than 95% of them seen once. What was sequenced was T cells isolated from PBMCs. These receptors came from a human donor in good health.

The V call is TRBV11-2, the J call TRBJ2-7; TRBD2 agrees at 8 bases. The CDR3 has 15 residues. Germline CDR1 and CDR2: SGHAT and FQNNGV. Trimming at V came to 4 bases and at J to 1 base, leaving 6 bases not matched to a gene. The chain's CDR3 is CASSWFSGTSYEQYF. The CDR3 DNA reads TGTGCCAGCAGCTGGTTTAGCGGGACATCCTACGAGCAGTACTTC.

The chain uses TRBV7-2 and TRBJ1-5, with D tentatively TRBD1 (5 bases). V lost 3 bases to trimming and J lost 4 bases, with 10 bases between them. There are 14 residues in the CDR3. CDR1 and CDR2 from the germline V gene are SGHTA and FQGNSA. CDR3 region: CASSLKGLNQPQHF. As DNA, the CDR3 is TGTGCCAGCAGCTTGAAGGGACTGAATCAGCCCCAGCATTTT.

The chain joins TRBV4-1 to TRBJ2-7, with D tentatively TRBD1 (5 bases). Germline V gene data show CDR1 as MGHRA and CDR2 as YSYEKL. Trimming took 4 bases from V and 3 from J, leaving 16 bases between them. This CDR3 region has 15 residues. CDR3 sequence reads: CASSLAHGHLYEQYF. The CDR3 nucleotides read TGCGCCAGCAGCCTTGCCCATGGACACCTCTACGAGCAGTACTTC.

This chain uses TRBV6-1 with TRBJ1-2, with D maybe TRBD1 (5 bases). Germline V gene sequence: CDR1 MNHNS, CDR2 SASEGT. Trimming removed 6 bases at V and 3 bases at J, with 17 bases between. This CDR3 contains 15 residues. The CDR3 coding sequence is TGTGCCAGCAGGGATCTAGTGACAGCGTACTATGGCTACACCTTC. This codes for CASRDLVTAYYGYTF.

The chain links TRBV5-4 to TRBJ2-5; 10 bases agree with TRBD2. Germline loops: CDR1 SGHNT, CDR2 YYREEE (reference sequence). Unmatched junction bases numbered 10, after V lost 4 bases and J lost 4 bases. The CDR3 has 16 residues. The CDR3 sequence: CASSPVLAGARETQYF. CDR3 in DNA: TGTGCCAGCAGCCCGGTCCTAGCGGGAGCCCGAGAGACCCAGTACTTC.

CDR3 in DNA: TGTGCCAGCAGCTTGGTACTCGACAGGGAAGCTGGCTACACCTTC. It is translated as CASSLVLDREAGYTF. This sequence joins TRBV5-6 and TRBJ1-2; 7 bases are a match to TRBD1. V gave up 0 bases and J gave up 7 bases; unmatched junction bases: 9. CDR3 size: 15 residues. Germline V CDR1 and CDR2: SGHDT, YYEEEE.

The chain employs TRBV2 and TRBJ2-3; possible D gene TRBD1, 5 bases. The CDR3 totals 17 residues. The V end was cut by 1 base, the J end by 0 bases, with 14 bases between. Looked up from germline, CDR1 is SNHLY and CDR2 is FYNNEI. CDR3 region: CASSEGQGLSSTDTQYF. CDR3 DNA: TGTGCCAGCAGTGAAGGTCAGGGTCTTTCTAGCACAGATACGCAGTATTTT.

The chain recombines TRBV4-3 with TRBJ1-5; 7 bases align to TRBD1. The CDR3 length is 15 residues. Germline V gene sequence: CDR1 LGHNA, CDR2 YSLEER. V trimming: 4 bases; J trimming: 6 bases; junction bases outside the gene matches: 9. CDR3 DNA sequence: TGCGCCAGCAGCCCCCAACAGGGGTTAGGTCAGCCCCAGCATTTT. It codes for CASSPQQGLGQPQHF.

The chain employs TRBV2 and TRBJ1-2, with 7 nucleotides matching TRBD1. V trimming: 0 bases; J trimming: 4 bases; junction bases outside the gene matches: 8. Per germline, CDR1 SNHLY and CDR2 FYNNEI. There are 16 residues in the CDR3. Written as DNA, the CDR3 is TGTGCCAGCAGTGAAGCGTGGGTAGGGGGCCCCTATGGCTACACCTTC. Translated, it gives CASSEAWVGGPYGYTF.

The chain combines TRBV5-1 with TRBJ2-1, with 9 bases that match TRBD2. This CDR3 is built from 13 residues. With 7 bases clipped from V and 10 bases from J, the junction kept 9 bases outside the gene matches. Germline V CDR1 and CDR2: SGHRS, YFSETQ. CDR3 protein: CASWREGLEEQFF. Here the CDR3 DNA reads TGCGCCAGCTGGCGGGAGGGCCTGGAGGAGCAGTTCTTC.

This clone occurred a few times. This rearrangement joins TRBV19 to TRBJ1-1, with D possibly TRBD1 on 6 matching bases. Germline V lookup: CDR1 LNHDA, CDR2 SQIVND (reference sequence). The CDR3 is 14 residues long. Trimming took 6 bases from V and 1 from J, leaving 12 bases between them. The CDR3 DNA reads as TGTGCCAGTAGCCCGACACAGGGGAACACTGAAGCTTTCTTT. It translates to CASSPTQGNTEAFF.

V gene TRBV4-1 combines with J gene TRBJ2-7; 10 bases map to TRBD2. In germline, CDR1 is MGHRA, CDR2 YSYEKL. This CDR3 contains 15 residues. Losses at the gene ends were 4 bases for V and 3 bases for J; bases not matched to a gene: 6. The CDR3, as DNA: TGCGCCAGCAGCCCCAGGGCTAGCGGGAGCTACGAGCAGTACTTC. Protein sequence: CASSPRASGSYEQYF.

The chain uses TRBV19 and TRBJ1-2; no clear D. With 0 bases removed from V and 0 bases from J, the gap between germline ends came to 8 bases. The V gene's germline CDR1 is LNHDA and CDR2 SQIVND (reference sequence). The CDR3 is made up of 15 amino acids. The CDR3 loop reads CASSIDHQSNYGYTF. Written as DNA, the CDR3 is TGTGCCAGTAGTATAGATCATCAGTCTAACTATGGCTACACCTTC.

The chain is built from TRBV27 and TRBJ2-1; 8 bases line up with TRBD1. The CDR3 totals 14 residues. The ends lost 5 bases at V and 6 bases at J; junction bases unmatched: 6. Per germline, CDR1 MNHEY and CDR2 SMNVEV (reference sequence). CDR3 loop: CASSPGQAVNEQFF. The CDR3 DNA reads TGTGCCAGCAGTCCGGGACAGGCCGTCAATGAGCAGTTCTTC.

The chain links TRBV10-3 to TRBJ1-4; 8 nucleotides agree with TRBD1. This CDR3 spans 12 amino acids. Germline V CDR1 and CDR2: ENHRY, SYGVKD. The V and J ends lost 10 bases and 4 bases, in that order; junction bases with no gene match: 2. DNA of the CDR3: TGTGCCACCGGACAGGGTAATGAAAAACTGTTTTTT. Translation: CATGQGNEKLFF.

The V and J genes are TRBV18 and TRBJ2-7; maybe TRBD2 (5 bases). V lost 5 bases, J lost 2 bases, and 16 bases lay in between. The germline V gene has CDR1 KGHSH and CDR2 LQKENI. The CDR3 is 15 residues long. CDR3 DNA: TGTGCCAGCTCAACCTATAGAGTCGGGACCTACGAGCAGTACTTC. Its protein is CASSTYRVGTYEQYF.

The CDR3 region has the DNA TGTGCCAGCAGTTTAAGCTCTCTAGCGGGATCGGGCTATGAGCAGTTCTTC. Translating it yields CASSLSSLAGSGYEQFF. The chain couples TRBV27 to TRBJ2-1; 9 nucleotides line up with TRBD2. In germline, CDR1 is MNHEY, CDR2 SMNVEV (reference sequence). This CDR3 spans 17 amino acids. The V and J ends lost 2 bases and 8 bases, in that order; junction bases with no gene match: 13.

The J gene is TRBJ2-5, the V gene TRBV30; 7 bases match TRBD2. The germline CDR1 and CDR2 sequences are GTSNPN and SVGIG (reference sequence). The trim removed 0 bases at V and 5 bases at J, leaving 18 bases unmatched. The CDR3 extends over 18 amino acids. The CDR3 is CAWSVYVLADLRLETQYF. The CDR3 bases are TGTGCCTGGAGTGTTTACGTCCTAGCGGATCTCCGGTTGGAGACCCAGTACTTC.

The V gene is TRBV19, the J gene TRBJ2-2; the D gene is possibly TRBD1 (6 bases). The CDR3 runs to 17 residues. Germline CDR1 LNHDA, CDR2 SQIVND (reference sequence). The V and J ends lost 6 bases and 1 base respectively, with 18 bases between them. CDR3 nucleotides: TGTGCCAGTAGGGACGACTACGAGACAGGGAACACCGGGGAGCTGTTTTTT. As protein: CASRDDYETGNTGELFF.

This chain links TRBV30 with TRBJ2-7, with D maybe TRBD1 (5 bases). Germline V gene data show CDR1 as GTSNPN and CDR2 as SVGIG (reference sequence). Trimming took off 2 bases at V and 2 bases at J, with 7 bases between the two ends. This CDR3 comprises 12 residues. The CDR3 sequence is CAWSPTAYEQYF. The CDR3 DNA is TGTGCCTGGAGTCCGACAGCCTACGAGCAGTACTTC.

The chain couples TRBV5-4 to TRBJ2-7, with D possibly matching TRBD2 (5 bases). Germline loops: CDR1 SGHNT, CDR2 YYREEE (reference sequence). There are 12 residues in the CDR3. Trimming cost V 4 bases and J 3 bases, with 8 bases left between them. The CDR3 is CASSTGNYEQYF. The CDR3 DNA reads as TGTGCCAGCAGCACCGGGAACTACGAGCAGTACTTC.

CDR3 bases: TGTGCCAGCAGTGAACCTGGGTGGGCTAGCGGGAGCAGGACCGGGGAGCTGTTTTTT. Amino acid sequence: CASSEPGWASGSRTGELFF. The chain joins TRBV6-1 to TRBJ2-2; TRBD2 matches at 10 bases. The CDR3 spans 19 residues. V gave up 2 bases and J gave up 5 bases; unmatched junction bases: 14. Germline CDR1 MNHNS, CDR2 SASEGT.

This rearrangement joins TRBV19 to TRBJ1-5; no clear D. Germline values: CDR1 LNHDA, CDR2 SQIVND (reference sequence). This CDR3 is 12 amino acids long. Trimming removed 11 bases from V and 3 bases from J, with 11 bases in between. This CDR3 is CAVRQPNQPQHF. CDR3 nucleotides: TGTGCCGTCAGACAACCCAATCAGCCCCAGCATTTT.

This sequence joins TRBV4-3 and TRBJ2-7; TRBD2 matches 8 bases. The CDR3 covers 14 residues. Germline V gene sequence: CDR1 LGHNA, CDR2 YSLEER. V shed 3 bases, J shed 1 base, and the junction held 2 bases outside the gene matches. CDR3 sequence (DNA): TGCGCCAGCAGCCAGGCGGGAGGTTCCTACGAGCAGTACTTC. This sequence encodes CASSQAGGSYEQYF.

The genes are TRBV9 and TRBJ1-1; D perhaps matches TRBD1 (5 bases). Trimming pared 2 bases from V and 2 bases from J, leaving 7 bases between. This CDR3 has 13 amino acids. Germline V gene data show CDR1 as SGDLS and CDR2 as YYNGEE. DNA of the CDR3: TGTGCCAGCAGCGTGACAGAAAACACTGAAGCTTTCTTT. Its translation is CASSVTENTEAFF.

This chain connects TRBV5-4 to TRBJ1-2; 8 positions match TRBD1. The V gene's germline CDR1 is SGHNT and CDR2 YYREEE (reference sequence). After removal of 0 bases from V and 4 bases from J, the junction contained 5 bases not matched to a gene. This CDR3 comprises 15 residues. CDR3 nucleotides: TGTGCCAGCAGCTTGGGGCAGGGGGCTGGCTATGGCTACACCTTC. The encoded protein is CASSLGQGAGYGYTF.

The V gene is TRBV4-2, the J gene TRBJ2-7, with D possibly TRBD1 on 5 matching bases. Per the germline V gene, CDR1 is LGHNA and CDR2 is YNFKEQ. Trimming took 4 bases from V and 2 from J, leaving 18 bases between them. The CDR3 has 16 residues. The CDR3 DNA sequence: TGTGCCAGCAGCCCTCACCTAGAAGGGGTCCCCTACGAGCAGTACTTC. Its protein is CASSPHLEGVPYEQYF.